Listed here are 26 T cell receptor beta chains from one sample, sequenced in a study of T cells in Graves' hyperthyroidism and ophthalmopathy. The investigators amplified TCR beta CDR3 regions from RNA transcripts. Using the HTBI primer set, a first-round RT-PCR was run on the TCR CDR3. TCRdb re-called the multiplex PCR reads through MiXCR, storing one row per CDR3 protein. The table lists approximately 430,000 distinct CDR3 sequences, 15% to 19% of them singletons. Sequencing was performed on blood. The origin of the receptors is a woman aged 18-29 years with Graves' hyperthyroidism.

This clonotype was seen many times. The CDR3 nucleotides are TGTGCCAGCAGCAGGGGGCAGAACACTGAAGCTTTCTTT. Amino acids: CASSRGQNTEAFF. The chain recombines TRBV11-2 with TRBJ1-1; TRBD1 matches at 7 bases. Germline CDR1 SGHAT, CDR2 FQNNGV. V shed 5 bases, J shed 1 base, and the junction held 1 base outside the gene matches. CDR3 length: 13 amino acids.

This clonotype was seen many times. The J gene is TRBJ2-3, the V gene TRBV7-2, with 14 positions matching TRBD2. Germline-derived CDR1 and CDR2 are SGHTA and FQGNSA. The V segment lost 5 bases and the J segment 6 bases; nucleotides outside the gene matches: 7. The CDR3 consists of 16 residues. The CDR3 reads CASSPRLAGGLDTQYF. For the CDR3, the DNA is TGTGCCAGCAGCCCCCGACTAGCGGGGGGGCTTGATACGCAGTATTTT.

The table lists this clonotype with many counts. The J gene is TRBJ2-1, the V gene TRBV7-3, with TRBD2 matching over 9 bases. The CDR3 spans 15 residues. CDR1 is SGHTA, CDR2 FQGTGA, per germline. V gave up 3 bases and J gave up 8 bases; unmatched junction bases: 8. CDR3 in DNA: TGTGCCAGCAGCTTCGGGGTAGCGGGAGCGGATGAGCAGTTCTTC. This encodes CASSFGVAGADEQFF.

This clonotype came up many times. The chain has TRBV11-3 and TRBJ1-1; D remains unclear. The germline CDR1 and CDR2 sequences are SGHNT and YENEEA. Trimming stripped 3 bases from V and 1 base from J, with 3 bases between. CDR3 size: 12 residues. CDR3 loop: CASSFENTEAFF. The CDR3 DNA sequence: TGTGCCAGCAGCTTCGAGAACACTGAAGCTTTCTTT.

This clonotype appeared a single time. V is TRBV12-3 or TRBV12-4 and J is TRBJ2-5, with 15 nucleotides matching TRBD2. V trimming: 5 bases; J trimming: 5 bases; junction bases outside the gene matches: 12. This CDR3 region has 18 residues. This CDR3 is CASSPRTSGRAAEETQYF. The CDR3 DNA reads TGTGCCAGCAGTCCCAGGACTAGCGGGAGGGCCGCTGAGGAGACCCAGTACTTC.

The table lists this clonotype with many counts. The chain has TRBV7-8 and TRBJ2-3; no clear D gene. The CDR3 spans 18 residues. CDR1 SGHVS and CDR2 FQNEAQ come from the germline V gene. With 5 bases removed from V and 1 base from J, the gap between germline ends came to 22 bases. CDR3 protein: CASSLKTHPSSGTDTQYF. The CDR3 DNA sequence: TGTGCCAGCAGCCTAAAGACTCACCCATCATCGGGCACAGATACGCAGTATTTT.

In its sample, this clonotype was seen many times. V usage is TRBV19 and J usage is TRBJ1-1; perhaps TRBD1 as D (5 bases). V gave up 0 bases and J gave up 6 bases, with 17 bases separating them. The CDR3 sequence is 16 residues long. Germline V gene lookup returns CDR1 LNHDA and CDR2 SQIVND (reference sequence). CDR3 sequence reads: CASSIDPAGRGSEAFF. The DNA for the CDR3 is TGTGCCAGTAGTATAGATCCGGCAGGGCGGGGATCTGAAGCTTTCTTT.

This rearrangement joins TRBV19 to TRBJ2-2; no reliable D call. The CDR3 length is 12 residues. Germline CDR1 is LNHDA and CDR2 is SQIVND (reference sequence). V lost 5 bases, J lost 3 bases, and 4 bases lay in between. The CDR3 protein is CASSAHTGELFF. Written as DNA, the CDR3 is TGTGCCAGTAGTGCACACACCGGGGAGCTGTTTTTT.

This clonotype has only a few counts. The V gene is TRBV13, the J gene TRBJ2-3, with 7 bases that match TRBD2. The CDR3 is 15 amino acids. Germline V gene sequence: CDR1 PRHDT, CDR2 FYEKMQ (reference sequence). The V segment lost 5 bases and the J segment 1 base; nucleotides outside the gene matches: 6. The CDR3: CASSLAGEGTDTQYF. In DNA form, the CDR3 reads TGTGCCAGCAGCCTCGCGGGAGAGGGCACAGATACGCAGTATTTT. Variable domain in full (rest from reference TRBV13 and TRBJ2-3): AAGVIQSPRHLIKEKRETATLKCYPIPRHDTVYWYQQGPGQDPQFLISFYEKMQSDKGSIPDRFSAQQFSDYHSELNMSSLELGDSALYFCASSLAGEGTDTQYFGPGTRLTVL.

This clonotype was seen many times. This rearrangement joins TRBV20-1 to TRBJ2-3, with D uncertain. This CDR3 contains 14 residues. CDR1 is DFQATT and CDR2 is SNEGSKA in the germline V gene (reference sequence). V lost 6 bases and J 1 base, leaving 14 bases between the germline ends. The CDR3 loop is CSAQDGVGTDTQYF. In nucleotides, the CDR3 is TGCAGTGCCCAGGACGGAGTGGGCACAGATACGCAGTATTTT.

V usage is TRBV20-1 and J usage is TRBJ2-5; 12 bases align to TRBD2. The CDR3 runs 18 residues. Germline CDR1 DFQATT, CDR2 SNEGSKA (reference sequence). V shed 5 bases and J 1 base; nucleotides not matched to a gene: 14. The CDR3 protein is CSAERAASGGGPQETQYF. The CDR3 DNA is TGCAGTGCTGAAAGGGCAGCTAGCGGGGGGGGCCCCCAAGAGACCCAGTACTTC.

This clonotype was counted only a few times. The chain carries TRBV6-5 and TRBJ1-5; D not resolved. Germline CDR1 and CDR2: MNHEY and SVGAGI. The V end lost 5 bases, the J end lost 5 bases, and 7 bases lay between the germline ends. This CDR3 region has 12 residues. CDR3 residues: CASSTRDQPQHF. Here the CDR3 DNA reads TGTGCCAGCAGTACACGAGATCAGCCCCAGCATTTT.

This clonotype was picked up a small number of times. The chain has TRBV6-1 and TRBJ1-2; D gene ambiguous. The CDR3 runs 11 residues. From germline, CDR1 is MNHNS and CDR2 SASEGT. V lost 5 bases and J 4 bases, leaving 5 bases between the germline ends. CDR3 coding DNA: TGTGCCAGCAGTAAAAGCTATGGCTACACCTTC. It yields the protein CASSKSYGYTF.

This clonotype was observed many times. The CDR3 nucleotides read TGTGCCAGCAGCTCCCTGGGGTATGCTAGCGGGGCCCACGGGGGGTTCTTC. Translation: CASSSLGYASGAHGGFF. The chain couples TRBV7-2 to TRBJ2-1; 9 bases align to TRBD2. V lost 4 bases to trimming and J lost 15 bases; unmatched junction nucleotides: 22. The CDR3 has 17 amino acids. Germline values: CDR1 SGHTA, CDR2 FQGNSA.

Only a few counts were recorded for this clonotype. V and J are TRBV10-3 and TRBJ2-3; TRBD2 matches at 7 bases. CDR3 length equals 13 residues. V dropped 9 bases and J dropped 1; count of bases not matched to a gene: 4. Germline V gene sequence: CDR1 ENHRY, CDR2 SYGVKD. The CDR3 bases are TGTGCCATTACTGCGGGGGGCACAGATACGCAGTATTTT. This gives the protein CAITAGGTDTQYF.

This clonotype was seen many times. The chain uses TRBV10-2 and TRBJ2-1; 11 positions agree with TRBD2. Germline V CDR1 and CDR2: WSHSY, SAAADI. V shed 6 bases and J 0 bases; nucleotides not matched to a gene: 25. The CDR3 consists of 23 residues. This CDR3 is CASRFGLAGVPSFLPSSYNEQFF. In DNA form, the CDR3 reads TGCGCCAGCAGATTTGGACTAGCGGGCGTCCCGAGCTTCCTACCTTCCTCCTACAATGAGCAGTTCTTC.

This clonotype was counted many times. The chain employs TRBV27 and TRBJ2-2, with D tentatively TRBD1 (5 bases). This CDR3 is built from 13 residues. The V gene lost 7 bases and the J gene lost 4 bases, with 10 bases spanning the gap. Germline V gene lookup returns CDR1 MNHEY and CDR2 SMNVEV (reference sequence). The DNA of the CDR3 is TGTGCCAGCAAACCAGGGTCCACCGGGGAGCTGTTTTTT. This sequence encodes CASKPGSTGELFF.

CDR3 nucleotides: TGTGCCAGCAGACCTGAGACAGGGGGCAATCAGCCCCAGCATTTT. Protein sequence: CASRPETGGNQPQHF. The chain links TRBV27 to TRBJ1-5; 8 bases match TRBD1. With 6 bases clipped from V and 2 bases from J, the junction kept 6 bases outside the gene matches. Germline CDR1 and CDR2: MNHEY and SMNVEV (reference sequence). There are 15 residues in the CDR3.

This clonotype was detected only once. The J gene is TRBJ2-5, the V gene TRBV15; D gene uncertain. V was cut by 5 bases and J by 3 bases, with 10 bases left in between. Per germline, CDR1 LNHNV and CDR2 YYDKDF (reference sequence). The CDR3 has 13 amino acids. The CDR3 sequence: CATSLWAEETQYF. The CDR3 DNA is TGTGCCACCAGCCTTTGGGCAGAAGAGACCCAGTACTTC.

This clonotype was observed at least ten times. The rearrangement uses TRBV18 and TRBJ2-1, with 7 bases identical to TRBD1. This CDR3 region has 16 residues. V dropped 0 bases and J dropped 0; count of bases not matched to a gene: 2. The germline V gene has CDR1 KGHSH and CDR2 LQKENI. The CDR3 protein is CASSPPGQSSYNEQFF. For the CDR3, the DNA is TGTGCCAGCTCACCACCGGGACAGAGCTCCTACAATGAGCAGTTCTTC.

The V call is TRBV4-1, the J call TRBJ1-5; 8 bases are shared with TRBD1. V trimming: 3 bases; J trimming: 4 bases; junction bases outside the gene matches: 11. From germline, CDR1 is MGHRA and CDR2 YSYEKL. The CDR3 is made up of 17 amino acids. The CDR3 sequence is CASSHARDRGVNQPQHF. CDR3 sequence (DNA): TGCGCCAGCAGCCATGCCCGAGACAGGGGAGTGAATCAGCCCCAGCATTTT.

This clonotype was recorded many times. The chain is built from TRBV19 and TRBJ1-1; unclear D gene. Trimming left V 3 bases short and J 4 bases short, with 15 bases between. Per the germline V gene, CDR1 is LNHDA and CDR2 is SQIVND (reference sequence). CDR3 size: 15 residues. CDR3 sequence: CASSIPLVSSTEAFF. The CDR3, as DNA: TGTGCCAGTAGTATCCCACTCGTGAGTAGCACTGAAGCTTTCTTT.

A note on this clonotype: A much bigger clone sits one base away, suggesting this may be a read error. This chain uses TRBV5-4 with TRBJ2-1; TRBD1 or TRBD2 may be the D gene (5 bases each). Germline V CDR1 and CDR2: SGHNT, YYREEE (reference sequence). This CDR3 region has 16 residues. The CDR3 reads CASSLGGGGSYNERFF. CDR3 DNA sequence: TGTGCCAGCAGCTTGGGGGGCGGAGGCTCCTACAATGAGCGGTTCTTC.

This clonotype was picked up many times. This rearrangement joins TRBV4-2 to TRBJ2-2; D call uncertain. Germline CDR1 LGHNA, CDR2 YNFKEQ. This CDR3 has 15 residues. Trimming stripped 1 base from V and 5 bases from J, with 11 bases between. The CDR3 spells CASSQASRETGELFF. Here the CDR3 DNA reads TGTGCCAGCAGCCAAGCATCCAGAGAGACCGGGGAGCTGTTTTTT.

This chain links TRBV9 with TRBJ1-2; D remains unclear. CDR3 length: 13 residues. Looked up from germline, CDR1 is SGDLS and CDR2 is YYNGEE. Trimming left V 1 base short and J 6 bases short, with 10 bases between. CDR3: CASSVSVGNGYTF. CDR3 sequence (DNA): TGTGCCAGCAGCGTAAGTGTGGGGAATGGCTACACCTTC.

This clonotype came up a few times. This may come from a read error, since a much larger clone is one base off. This likely comes from a read error, as the CDR3 has no conserved phenylalanine or tryptophan at its end. V gene TRBV18 combines with J gene TRBJ2-7; the D gene could be TRBD1 or TRBD2 (6 bases each). The ends were cut back, 4 bases at V and 3 bases at J, with 10 bases in the middle. This CDR3 has 13 amino acids. Germline CDR1 KGHSH, CDR2 LQKENI. Here the CDR3 reads CASSLGGLYEQYL. Here the CDR3 DNA reads TGTGCCAGCTCACTTGGGGGGCTCTACGAGCAGTACCTC.